These T cell receptor beta chains were read from a single sample in a study of blood T cell repertoires in COVID-19. TCRdb's copy holds only in-frame clones and misses some; the assay was immunoSEQ multiplex PCR. The data show roughly 280,000 clones, roughly 89% seen once. The specimen was PBMCs or T cells enriched from blood (not recorded which). The receptors shown here come from a woman aged 55-75 years who had recovered from COVID-19. CDR3s include the opening cysteine and the closing phenylalanine or tryptophan. A D gene is named only where the DNA matches it firmly. Some rows have no size entry. The others give once, few or many, or a class for an expanded clone.

V	J	size	D	CDR3	DNA
TRBV9	TRBJ1-4	NA	TRBD1	CASSRDRGNEKLFF	TGTGCCAGCAGTCGGGACAGGGGCAACGAAAAACTGTTTTTT
TRBV18	TRBJ1-6	NA	TRBD1	CASSPKTQGAESPLHF	TGTGCCAGCTCACCGAAAACGCAGGGGGCCGAATCACCCCTCCACTTT
TRBV11-2	TRBJ2-7	NA	NA	CASSAPGQRNEQYF	TGTGCCAGCAGCGCCCCGGGTCAGAGAAACGAGCAGTACTTC
TRBV6-5	TRBJ1-2	NA	NA	CASLTPGENGYTF	TGTGCCAGCTTGACCCCCGGGGAGAACGGCTACACCTTC
TRBV6-1	TRBJ2-7	NA	TRBD2	CASSETSGYLRKQYF	TGTGCCAGCAGTGAAACTAGCGGGTATCTTCGGAAGCAGTACTTC
TRBV27	TRBJ1-5	NA	NA	CASSYRASNQPQHF	TGTGCCAGCAGTTACAGGGCAAGCAATCAGCCCCAGCATTTT
TRBV28	TRBJ2-2	NA	NA	CASSSRTPNTGELFF	TGTGCCAGCAGTTCTAGGACACCGAACACCGGGGAGCTGTTTTTT
TRBV9	TRBJ1-2	NA	NA	CASSVGAFDGYTF	TGTGCCAGCAGCGTAGGGGCTTTCGACGGCTACACCTTC
TRBV18	TRBJ2-5	NA	TRBD1	CASSPGTGNLETQYF	TGTGCCAGCTCACCAGGGACAGGGAACCTGGAGACCCAGTACTTC
TRBV28	TRBJ2-3	NA	TRBD2	CASRPGLAGTDTQYF	TGTGCCAGCAGGCCGGGACTAGCAGGCACAGATACGCAGTATTTT
TRBV28	TRBJ1-1	once	NA	CASSLGGGLSFF	TGTGCCAGCAGTTTAGGGGGGGGTTTGTCTTTCTTT
TRBV25-1	TRBJ2-1	NA	TRBD2	CASSESSGSRNEQFF	TGTGCCAGCAGTGAATCTAGCGGGAGTCGCAATGAGCAGTTCTTC
TRBV4-1	TRBJ1-2	NA	NA	CASSQVGVTNYGYTF	TGCGCCAGCAGCCAAGTAGGAGTAACTAACTATGGCTACACCTTC
TRBV7-3	TRBJ1-2	NA	NA	CASSTNTGLHGYTF	TGTGCCAGCAGCACAAACACAGGGTTGCATGGCTACACCTTC
TRBV15	TRBJ1-2	NA	TRBD1	CATRTGAGYTF	TGTGCCACCAGGACAGGGGCTGGCTACACCTTC
TRBV5-5	TRBJ1-1	NA	NA	CASSPDTGVRTEAFF	TGTGCCAGCAGCCCCGACACCGGGGTCAGGACTGAAGCTTTCTTT
TRBV3-1/TRBV3-2	TRBJ2-5	NA	NA	CASSQFGEVRETQYF	TGTGCCAGCAGCCAATTCGGGGAGGTTCGGGAGACCCAGTACTTC